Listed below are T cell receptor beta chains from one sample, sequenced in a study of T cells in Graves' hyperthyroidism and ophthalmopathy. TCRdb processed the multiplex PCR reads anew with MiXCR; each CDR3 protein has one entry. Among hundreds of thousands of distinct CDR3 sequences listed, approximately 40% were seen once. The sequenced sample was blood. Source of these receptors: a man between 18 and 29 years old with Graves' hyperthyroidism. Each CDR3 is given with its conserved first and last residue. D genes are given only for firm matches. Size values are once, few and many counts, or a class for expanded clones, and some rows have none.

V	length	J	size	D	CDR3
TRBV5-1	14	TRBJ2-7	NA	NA	CASSLGGGKSEQYF
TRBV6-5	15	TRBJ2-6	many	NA	CASSYTRAGANVLTF
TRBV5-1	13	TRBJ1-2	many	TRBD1	CASSEGQGYGYTF
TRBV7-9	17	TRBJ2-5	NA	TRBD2	CASSLAGLADTQETQYF
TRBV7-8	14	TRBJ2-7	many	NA	CASSPPGTGNEQYF
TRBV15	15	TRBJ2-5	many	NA	CATSPADRNQETQYF
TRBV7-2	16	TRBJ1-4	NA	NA	CASSFGGNGNNGKLFF
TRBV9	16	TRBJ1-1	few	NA	CASSAGSQFMNTEAFF
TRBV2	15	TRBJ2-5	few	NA	CASSSSAGSRETQYF
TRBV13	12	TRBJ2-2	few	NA	CASSSNAGELFF
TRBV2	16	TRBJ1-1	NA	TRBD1	CASRESPTGVNTEAFF
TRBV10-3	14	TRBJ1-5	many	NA	CAISEGRPGSPQHF
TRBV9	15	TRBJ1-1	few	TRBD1	CASSAGGASTTEAFF
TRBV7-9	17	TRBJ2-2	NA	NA	CASSLSQGGSNTGELFF
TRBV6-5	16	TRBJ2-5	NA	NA	CASSYSAGRTQETQYF
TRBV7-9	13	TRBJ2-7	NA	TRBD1	CASHRDRPYEQYF
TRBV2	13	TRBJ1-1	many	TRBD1	CASSAAGGTEAFF
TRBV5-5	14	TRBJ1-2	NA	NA	CASSLLVLNYGYTF
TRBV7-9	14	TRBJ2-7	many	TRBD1	CASSAGTGSHEQYF
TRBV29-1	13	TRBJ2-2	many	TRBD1	CSVRDRLTGELFF
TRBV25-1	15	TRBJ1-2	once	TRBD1	CASSVPGQRVYGYTF
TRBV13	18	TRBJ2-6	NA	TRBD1	CASSGVQGQGASANVLTF
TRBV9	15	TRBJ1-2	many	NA	CASSVGSPLLYGYTF
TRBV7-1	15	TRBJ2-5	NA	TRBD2	CASSSTSGGRETQYF
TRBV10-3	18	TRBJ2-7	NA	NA	CASSELNFRTRNVYEQYF
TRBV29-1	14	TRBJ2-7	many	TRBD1	CSVETGGVSNEQYF
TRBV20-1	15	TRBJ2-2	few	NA	CSAPRLAAFTGELFF
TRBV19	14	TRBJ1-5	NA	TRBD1	CASTRDSPYQPQHF
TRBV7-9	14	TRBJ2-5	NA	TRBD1	CAIFGTGGAETQYF
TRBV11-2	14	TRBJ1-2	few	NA	CASRGTVANYGYTF
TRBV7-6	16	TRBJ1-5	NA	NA	CASSLIWVPLNQPQHF
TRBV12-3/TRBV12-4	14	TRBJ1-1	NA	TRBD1	CASTPGQGNTEALF
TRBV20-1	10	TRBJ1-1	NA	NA	CSVGALEAFF
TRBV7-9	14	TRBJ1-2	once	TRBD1	CTSSPVRDRAGYTF
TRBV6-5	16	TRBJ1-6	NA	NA	CASSTPRRSANSPLHF
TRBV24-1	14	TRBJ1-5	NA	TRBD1	CATSSPDRDQPQHF
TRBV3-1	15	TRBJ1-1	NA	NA	CASSPVIATNTEAFF
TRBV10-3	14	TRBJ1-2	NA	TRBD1	CAITGQVNNYGYTF
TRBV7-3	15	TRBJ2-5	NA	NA	CASSLKGMDGETQYF
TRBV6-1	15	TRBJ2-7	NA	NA	CASFLSGQTTNEQYF
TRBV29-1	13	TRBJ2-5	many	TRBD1	CSIPRTGQETQYF
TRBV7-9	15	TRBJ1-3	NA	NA	CASSSGGGYGNTIYF
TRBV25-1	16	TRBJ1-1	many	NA	CASSASGDPLNTEAFF
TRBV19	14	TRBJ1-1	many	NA	CASSIELGDTEAFF
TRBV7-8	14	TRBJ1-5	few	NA	CASSLESVNQPQHF
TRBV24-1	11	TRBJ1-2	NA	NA	CAPWTLSSYTF
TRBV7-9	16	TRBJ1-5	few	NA	CASSFRRIARGQPQHF
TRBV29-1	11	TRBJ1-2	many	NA	CSVVASYGYTF
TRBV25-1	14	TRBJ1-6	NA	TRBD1	CASSRGRGRSPLHF
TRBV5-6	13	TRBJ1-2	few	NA	CASHDAGREGYTF
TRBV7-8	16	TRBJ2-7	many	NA	CASSLARRGDTYEQYF
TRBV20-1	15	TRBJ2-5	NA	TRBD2	CSASGTSGPQETQYF
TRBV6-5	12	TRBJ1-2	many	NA	CASSYKGYGYTF
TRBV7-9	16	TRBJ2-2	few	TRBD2	CASSLMIAGDTGELFF